This passage covers 7 T cell receptor beta chains from one sample sequenced in a study of shared clonotypes between healthy human individuals. Produced via immunoSEQ multiplex PCR; TCRdb's table is partial and in-frame only. The table has some 1.4 million clones, over 95% seen once. Material: naive CD4+ T cells sorted from blood. Subset specified: CD45RA+ positively selected. The receptor set was obtained from a man aged 30 to 45 in good health.

The chain couples TRBV5-1 to TRBJ1-3, with D uncertain. The CDR3 has 17 residues. V lost 1 base and J 0 bases, leaving 14 bases between the germline ends. Germline lookup yields CDR1 SGHRS and CDR2 YFSETQ. The CDR3 DNA reads TGCGCCAGCAGCTTGTCGTCCAAACCAAACTCTGGAAACACCATATATTTT. Its protein product is CASSLSSKPNSGNTIYF.

The chain recombines TRBV6-5 with TRBJ1-1; TRBD1 is a possible D gene (5 bases). The germline V gene encodes CDR1 MNHEY and CDR2 SVGAGI. Trimming took 6 bases from V and 7 from J, leaving 21 bases between them. This CDR3 contains 15 residues. The CDR3, as DNA: TGTGCCAGCAGAAACCGAGGGACTCGTGGATTTGAAGCTTTCTTT. Translating gives CASRNRGTRGFEAFF.

This clone was seen just once. The chain recombines TRBV28 with TRBJ2-5, with TRBD1 identical over 8 bases. CDR3 length equals 15 residues. The V segment lost 4 bases and the J segment 5 bases; nucleotides outside the gene matches: 9. Germline V lookup: CDR1 MDHEN, CDR2 SYDVKM. The CDR3 loop reads CASSSRQGRSETQYF. The CDR3 bases are TGTGCCAGCAGTTCACGACAGGGGAGGAGTGAGACCCAGTACTTC.

The rearrangement joins TRBV2 to TRBJ1-1; 8 nucleotides line up with TRBD1. Germline V gives CDR1 SNHLY, CDR2 FYNNEI. V shed 5 bases and J 2 bases; nucleotides not matched to a gene: 7. The CDR3 covers 15 residues. The CDR3 region is CASSFDRGGNTEAFF. The CDR3 DNA follows: TGTGCCAGCAGTTTCGACAGGGGTGGAAACACTGAAGCTTTCTTT.

A note on this clone: This sample also contains other DNA sequences that code for the same CDR3. The chain uses TRBV4-2 and TRBJ1-5; no clear D. Trimming stripped 1 base from V and 7 bases from J, with 5 bases between. The CDR3 runs 12 residues. Germline CDR1 is LGHNA and CDR2 is YNFKEQ. As DNA, the CDR3 is TGTGCCAGCAGCCAAGTAGGCCAGCCCCAGCATTTT. Translating gives CASSQVGQPQHF.

This sequence joins TRBV5-1 and TRBJ2-3; a possible D gene is TRBD1 (6 bases). The CDR3 has 16 residues. Germline CDR1 is SGHRS and CDR2 is YFSETQ. V gave up 5 bases and J gave up 0 bases, with 16 bases separating them. CDR3 sequence: CASRIQGRPSTDTQYF. In DNA form, the CDR3 reads TGCGCCAGCAGGATCCAGGGGCGACCGAGCACAGATACGCAGTATTTT.

This clone was seen a handful of times. In the same sample, other DNA sequences code for this CDR3. The genes are TRBV27 and TRBJ2-7; possibly TRBD2 for D (5 bases). In germline, CDR1 is MNHEY, CDR2 SMNVEV (reference sequence). Trimming removed 3 bases from V and 6 bases from J, with 9 bases in between. The CDR3 covers 12 residues. CDR3 loop: CASSFRGAEQYF. In DNA form, the CDR3 reads TGTGCCAGCAGTTTTCGGGGAGCCGAGCAGTACTTC.